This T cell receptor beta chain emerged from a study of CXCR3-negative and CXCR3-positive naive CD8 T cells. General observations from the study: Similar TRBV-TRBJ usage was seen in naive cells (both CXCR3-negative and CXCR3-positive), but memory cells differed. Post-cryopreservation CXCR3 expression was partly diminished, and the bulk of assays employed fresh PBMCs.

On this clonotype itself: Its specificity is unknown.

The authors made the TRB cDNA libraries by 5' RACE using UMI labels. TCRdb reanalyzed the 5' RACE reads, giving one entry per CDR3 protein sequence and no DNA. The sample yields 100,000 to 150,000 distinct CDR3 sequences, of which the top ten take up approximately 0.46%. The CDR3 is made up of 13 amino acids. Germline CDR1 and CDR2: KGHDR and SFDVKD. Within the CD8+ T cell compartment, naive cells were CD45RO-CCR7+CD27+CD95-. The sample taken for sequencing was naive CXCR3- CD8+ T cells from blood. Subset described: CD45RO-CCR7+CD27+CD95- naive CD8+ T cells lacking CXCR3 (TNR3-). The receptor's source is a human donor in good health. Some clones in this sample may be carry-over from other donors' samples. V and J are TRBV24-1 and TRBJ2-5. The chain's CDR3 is CATSGHIQETQYF.